What follows are 18 T cell receptor beta chains derived from one specimen sequenced in a study of OX40 agonist ivuxolimab in advanced cancers. TCRdb's copy holds only in-frame clones and misses some; the assay was immunoSEQ multiplex PCR. The profile shows over 70,000 clones, more than 70% of them singletons. The sequencing here drew on CD4+ or CD8+ T cells sorted from blood, taken in a trial of the OX40 agonist ivuxolimab. The source of these receptors is an adult with an advanced solid tumor such as melanoma, head and neck, liver or kidney cancer.

The chain has TRBV29-1 and TRBJ2-7, with D possibly matching TRBD2 (6 bases). CDR1 and CDR2 from the germline V gene are SQVTM and ANQGSEA. This CDR3 contains 15 residues. V lost 0 bases and J lost 2, with 14 bases in between. The CDR3 sequence is CSVEDPGTHTYEQYF. The CDR3 bases are TGCAGCGTTGAAGATCCCGGGACTCATACCTACGAGCAGTACTTC.

The rearrangement uses TRBV18 and TRBJ2-3; 7 bases align to TRBD2. From germline, CDR1 is KGHSH and CDR2 LQKENI. The CDR3 runs to 12 residues. The chain's CDR3 is CATAGSTDTQYF. CDR3 nucleotides: TGTGCTACAGCGGGGAGCACAGATACGCAGTATTTT.

Written as DNA, the CDR3 is TGTGCCAGCAGTTCGGGACAGGGATTAAACGAAAAACTGTTTTTT. This encodes CASSSGQGLNEKLFF. The gene calls are TRBV6-6 and TRBJ1-4; 9 nucleotides agree with TRBD1. Germline CDR1 reads MNHNY; CDR2 reads SVGAGI (reference sequence). This CDR3 contains 15 residues. V gave up 4 bases and J gave up 8 bases; unmatched junction bases: 8.

The CDR3 loop reads CASSVEGNTGELFF. The CDR3 DNA is TGTGCCAGCAGCGTAGAGGGGAACACCGGGGAGCTGTTTTTT. The chain combines TRBV9 with TRBJ2-2, with no clear D. The CDR3 runs 14 residues. Trimming left V 0 bases short and J 1 base short, with 4 bases between. In germline, CDR1 is SGDLS, CDR2 YYNGEE.

This clone was seen only once. The J gene is TRBJ2-3, the V gene TRBV19; the D is unclear. Trimming took 4 bases from V and 4 from J, leaving 12 bases between them. This CDR3 has 14 residues. Germline CDR1 is LNHDA and CDR2 is SQIVND (reference sequence). CDR3 in amino acids: CASSRARSSDTQYF. Written as DNA, the CDR3 is TGTGCCAGTAGTAGGGCAAGGAGTTCAGATACGCAGTATTTT.

The J gene is TRBJ1-6, the V gene TRBV7-2, with D maybe TRBD1 (6 bases). CDR1 is SGHTA and CDR2 is FQGNSA in the germline V gene. Trimming shortened V by 5 bases and J by 8 bases, and 10 bases separated the two germline ends. This CDR3 has 13 residues. CDR3 sequence reads: CASSPRTDSPLHF. The CDR3 DNA reads TGTGCCAGCAGCCCTCGGACAGATTCACCCCTCCACTTT.

The rearrangement uses TRBV5-8 and TRBJ1-6; tentative D call: TRBD1 (6 bases). With 2 bases removed from V and 6 bases from J, the gap between germline ends came to 12 bases. The CDR3 totals 15 residues. Germline CDR1 and CDR2: SGHTS and YDEGEE. This CDR3 reads CASSFRTGINSPLHF. For the CDR3, the DNA is TGTGCCAGCAGCTTTCGTACAGGGATTAATTCACCCCTCCACTTT. Full variable domain (rest looked up from reference TRBV5-8 and TRBJ1-6): EAGVTQSPTHLIKTRGQQATLRCSPISGHTSVYWYQQALGLGLQFLLWYDEGEERNRGNFPPRFSGRQFPNYSSELNVNALELEDSALYLCASSFRTGINSPLHFGNGTRLTVT.

The table lists this clone with a few counts. The chain carries TRBV7-2 and TRBJ1-6; D unresolved. CDR1 is SGHTA, CDR2 FQGNSA, per germline. The CDR3 runs to 13 residues. Trimming took off 7 bases at V and 8 bases at J, with 12 bases between the two ends. This CDR3 is CASTFRRDSPLHF. The CDR3 bases are TGTGCCAGCACCTTTCGGCGAGATTCACCCCTCCACTTT.

This chain connects TRBV18 to TRBJ2-3; D not resolved. V lost 6 bases and J lost 4, with 11 bases in between. This CDR3 has 13 residues. CDR1 and CDR2 from the germline V gene are KGHSH and LQKENI. The CDR3 sequence is CASSPSKADTQYF. For the CDR3, the DNA is TGTGCCAGCTCCCCCTCCAAGGCAGATACGCAGTATTTT.

This sequence joins TRBV19 and TRBJ1-4; D remains ambiguous. Germline V gives CDR1 LNHDA, CDR2 SQIVND (reference sequence). V dropped 1 base and J dropped 8 bases, with 8 bases sitting between them. The CDR3 contains 13 residues. DNA of the CDR3: TGTGCCAGTAGTATAGGACACGAAGAAAAACTGTTTTTT. This encodes CASSIGHEEKLFF.

Only a few counts were recorded for this clone. The chain recombines TRBV19 with TRBJ2-3; no firm D call. This CDR3 has 13 residues. Germline CDR1 and CDR2: LNHDA and SQIVND (reference sequence). Trimming shortened V by 3 bases and J by 1 base, and 5 bases separated the two germline ends. CDR3 in amino acids: CASSIQGTDTQYF. The CDR3 DNA reads TGTGCCAGTAGTATTCAGGGCACAGATACGCAGTATTTT. Complete variable domain (other parts from reference TRBV19 and TRBJ2-3): DGGITQSPKYLFRKEGQNVTLSCEQNLNHDAMYWYRQDPGQGLRLIYYSQIVNDFQKGDIAEGYSVSREKKESFPLTVTSAQKNPTAFYLCASSIQGTDTQYFGPGTRLTVL.

This chain uses TRBV30 with TRBJ1-2, with TRBD1 as a possible D gene (6 bases). Trimming took off 0 bases at V and 3 bases at J, with 8 bases between the two ends. Germline lookup yields CDR1 GTSNPN and CDR2 SVGIG (reference sequence). CDR3 length: 13 residues. The CDR3 region is CAWSVQGYYGYTF. The DNA for the CDR3 is TGTGCCTGGAGTGTACAGGGATACTATGGCTACACCTTC.

The chain combines TRBV4-3 with TRBJ2-5; D assignment may be TRBD1 or TRBD2 (5 bases each). The closer fit of TRBJ2-7 to the DNA end suggests the J call may be wrong. The length of the CDR3 is 13 residues. Per the germline V gene, CDR1 is LGHNA and CDR2 is YSLEER. In DNA form, the CDR3 reads TGCGCCAGCAGCCAAGAGGGGGAAGGCGAGCAGTACTTC. Translating it yields CASSQEGEGEQYF.

V and J are TRBV19 and TRBJ1-1; no clear D gene. The germline V gene encodes CDR1 LNHDA and CDR2 SQIVND (reference sequence). The CDR3 is 15 residues long. V was shortened by 0 bases and J by 0 bases, with 8 bases between the two germline ends. CDR3 protein: CASSIEPLMNTEAFF. In DNA, the CDR3 is TGTGCCAGTAGTATAGAGCCACTGATGAACACTGAAGCTTTCTTT.

The genes are TRBV11-1 and TRBJ2-2; the D gene is possibly TRBD2 (7 bases). Germline CDR1 reads SGHAT; CDR2 reads FQDESV (reference sequence). Trimming took off 2 bases at V and 3 bases at J, with 13 bases between the two ends. The CDR3 is 16 amino acids. The CDR3 loop is CASSLIGGLDTGELFF. CDR3 coding DNA: TGTGCCAGCAGCTTAATCGGGGGGCTAGACACCGGGGAGCTGTTTTTT.

The chain combines TRBV10-3 with TRBJ2-7, with 12 bases aligning to TRBD1. The CDR3 is made up of 13 amino acids. Losses at the gene ends were 10 bases for V and 6 bases for J; bases not matched to a gene: 7. CDR1 is ENHRY and CDR2 is SYGVKD in the germline V gene. In DNA, the CDR3 is TGTGCCACCGAGGGACAGGGGGCGATCGAGCAGTACTTC. Amino acid sequence: CATEGQGAIEQYF.

J is TRBJ1-1 and V is TRBV5-4, with D tentatively TRBD1 (6 bases). The V end lost 0 bases, the J end lost 1 base, and 10 bases lay between the germline ends. CDR1 and CDR2 (germline): SGHNT, YYREEE (reference sequence). The CDR3 loop spans 15 amino acids. The DNA for the CDR3 is TGTGCCAGCAGCTTGGAGAGGGGGGGGAACACTGAAGCTTTCTTT. Translation: CASSLERGGNTEAFF.

The rearrangement links TRBV6-4 to TRBJ1-1; no firm D call. The V and J ends lost 6 bases and 3 bases respectively, with 17 bases between them. The length of the CDR3 is 15 residues. CDR1 is MRHNA and CDR2 is SNTAGT in the germline V gene. Here the CDR3 DNA reads TGTGCCAGCAGCCCGAACGGGTTTCCGGACACTGAAGCTTTCTTT. Its protein product is CASSPNGFPDTEAFF.